Described below is a single TCR beta chain sequence and its context. Together with thyroid ultrasound, orbital computed tomography, serum thyroxine and TRAb, clinical symptoms were used for diagnoses. These data are taken from a study of T cells in Graves' hyperthyroidism and ophthalmopathy. Amplification yielded TCR beta CDR3 regions, with RNA transcripts as the source. In the first-round RT-PCR of the TCR CDR3, the HTBI primer set was used. TCRdb recomputed calls from the multiplex PCR reads with MiXCR, one row per CDR3 protein. There are roughly 500,000 distinct CDR3 sequences in the sample; 40% to 50% occur only once, and about 45% lies in the top ten. Germline-derived CDR1 and CDR2 are SGHDN and FVKESK. The CDR3 is 15 amino acids. V gave up 5 bases and J gave up 5 bases; unmatched junction bases: 7.

The material sequenced was peripheral blood or thyroid tissue (not recorded which). The chain is built from TRBV14 and TRBJ2-5; 11 nucleotides agree with TRBD2. The TCR was taken from an adult woman with Graves' disease, either hyperthyroidism or ophthalmopathy (not recorded which). In DNA form, the CDR3 reads TGTGCCAGCAGCGATCGACTAGCGGGAAGGGAGACCCAGTACTTC. Translating gives CASSDRLAGRETQYF.